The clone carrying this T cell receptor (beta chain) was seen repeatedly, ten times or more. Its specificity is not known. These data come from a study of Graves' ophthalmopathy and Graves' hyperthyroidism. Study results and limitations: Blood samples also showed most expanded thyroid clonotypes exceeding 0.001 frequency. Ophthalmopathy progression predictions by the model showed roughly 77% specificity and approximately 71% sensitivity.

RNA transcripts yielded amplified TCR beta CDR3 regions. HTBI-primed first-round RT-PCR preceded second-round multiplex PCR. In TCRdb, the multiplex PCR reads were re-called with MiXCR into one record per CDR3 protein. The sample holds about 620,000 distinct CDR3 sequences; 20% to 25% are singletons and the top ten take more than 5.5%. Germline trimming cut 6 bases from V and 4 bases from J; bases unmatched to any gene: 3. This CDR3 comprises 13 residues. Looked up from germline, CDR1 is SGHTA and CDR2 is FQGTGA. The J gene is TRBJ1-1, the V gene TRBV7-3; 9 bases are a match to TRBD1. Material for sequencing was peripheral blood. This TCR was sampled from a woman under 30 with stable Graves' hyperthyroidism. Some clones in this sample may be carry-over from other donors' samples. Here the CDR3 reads CASSPTGGTEAFF. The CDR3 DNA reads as TGTGCCAGCAGTCCGACAGGGGGCACTGAAGCTTTCTTT.